Listed below are T cell receptor beta chains from one sample, sequenced in a study of graft-versus-host responses after intestinal transplantation. Method: immunoSEQ multiplex PCR; TCRdb's copy keeps in-frame clones and lacks some. The profile shows roughly 25,000 clones, roughly 83% of them singletons. The sequenced sample was PBMCs, obtained approximately four weeks after intestinal transplant. These receptor sequences come from a human patient who received an intestinal transplant, so some T cells may come from the graft donor. Each CDR3 is given with its conserved first and last residue. D genes are given only for firm matches. Part of the rows lack a size; the others show once, few, many or a class for expanded clones.

TRBV2	TRBJ2-3	NA	TRBD2	TGTGCCAGCAGTGATCAAACGCGGGAGTACAGGACAGATACGCAGTATTTT	CASSDQTREYRTDTQYF
TRBV4-1	TRBJ2-1	NA	NA	TGCGCCAGCAGCCAAGTGGGTGGTGAGCAGTTCTTC	CASSQVGGEQFF
TRBV5-1	TRBJ2-7	NA	TRBD2	TGCGCCAGCAGCTTGGGGAGGGGAGGGTACGAGCAGTACTTC	CASSLGRGGYEQYF
TRBV29-1	TRBJ2-7	NA	NA	TGCAGCGTTGAGCAGGGCTCCTACGAGCAGTACTTC	CSVEQGSYEQYF
TRBV7-9	TRBJ1-6	NA	TRBD1	TGTGCCAGCAGCAAAACAGGGGTTGTGGGCATAAATTCACCCCTCCACTTT	CASSKTGVVGINSPLHF
TRBV7-7	TRBJ2-1	NA	NA	TGTGCCAGCAGCCCAATCAACGGGCGGTCAGGTCACAATGAGCAGTTCTTC	CASSPINGRSGHNEQFF
TRBV4-1	TRBJ2-1	NA	TRBD2	TGCGCCAGCAGCCGGCCTACCCCGGGACTAGCGGGGTACAATGAGCAGTTCTTC	CASSRPTPGLAGYNEQFF
TRBV25-1	TRBJ2-1	NA	NA	TGTGCCAGCCAAATACCCCCCATGGAGGGGTCACCTCACAATGAGCAGTTCTTC	CASQIPPMEGSPHNEQFF
TRBV10-3	TRBJ1-5	NA	NA	TGTGCCATCAGTGAGTCCTTAGTGGGGGGCCCCTCAGATCAGCCCCAGCATTTT	CAISESLVGGPSDQPQHF
TRBV6-4	TRBJ1-1	NA	TRBD1	TGTGCCAGCAGTACCAGGGGGCTCACTGAAGCTTTCTTT	CASSTRGLTEAFF
TRBV27	TRBJ2-3	NA	TRBD1	TGTGCCAGCAGTTTATCGACAGGGAGCACAGATACGCAGTATTTT	CASSLSTGSTDTQYF
TRBV27	TRBJ2-5	once	TRBD2	TGTGCCAGCAGTCGTAAAGTACTAGCGGGAGGGGGCCAAGAGACCCAGTACTTC	CASSRKVLAGGGQETQYF
TRBV25-1	TRBJ2-7	NA	TRBD1	TGTGCCAGCAGTGGACAGGGCTACGAGCAGTACTTC	CASSGQGYEQYF
TRBV4-1	TRBJ2-5	NA	TRBD2	TGCGCCAGCAGCCAAGGGGCATGGGCGGGAGTTCCAGAGACCCAGTACTTC	CASSQGAWAGVPETQYF
TRBV6-5	TRBJ1-1	NA	TRBD1	TGTGCCAGCAGTTACAGGGGGCGCACTGAAGCTTTCTTT	CASSYRGRTEAFF
TRBV7-2	TRBJ2-3	NA	TRBD2	TGTGCCAGCAGCCGACTAGCGGGGGGGTACACAGATACGCAGTATTTT	CASSRLAGGYTDTQYF
TRBV5-1	TRBJ2-5	once	NA	TGCGCCAGCAGCTTGGGGGACTTTCCTCAAGAGACCCAGTACTTC	CASSLGDFPQETQYF
TRBV5-4	TRBJ2-1	NA	NA	TGTGCCAGCAGCTTGGCGATAAATGAGCAGTTCTTC	CASSLAINEQFF
TRBV13	TRBJ2-7	NA	NA	TGTGCCAGCGCTTTAGGTTCCGAGCAGTACTTC	CASALGSEQYF
TRBV5-1	TRBJ1-1	few	NA	TGCGCCAGCAGCTTGGGCGGGGGGAAGGACACTGAAGCTTTCTTT	CASSLGGGKDTEAFF
TRBV7-6	TRBJ2-3	NA	TRBD2	TGTGCCAGCAGCTTAGCGCGGAGGACTAGCGGGAACGAGACAGATACGCAGTATTTT	CASSLARRTSGNETDTQYF
TRBV5-1	TRBJ2-1	few	NA	TGCGCCAGCAGCTTCTCGCCGGACAGCAATGAGCAGTTCTTC	CASSFSPDSNEQFF
TRBV7-2	TRBJ2-3	NA	TRBD1	TGTGCCAGCAGCTTGGGACAGGGAAGCACAGATACGCAGTATTTT	CASSLGQGSTDTQYF
TRBV19	TRBJ1-1	NA	NA	TGTGCCAGTAGTATGACTGGGGCCAACACTGAAGCTTTCTTT	CASSMTGANTEAFF
TRBV19	TRBJ2-2	NA	NA	TGTGCCAGTAGTATTCGGGGGAGTGCGGGCGGGGAGCTGTTTTTT	CASSIRGSAGGELFF
TRBV9	TRBJ2-3	NA	NA	TGTGCCAGCAGCGTAGCGGACTTTTCTAGCACAGATACGCAGTATTTT	CASSVADFSSTDTQYF
TRBV6-5	TRBJ2-3	NA	NA	TGTGCCAGCAGTGCTCGGGGCCTAGATACGCAGTATTTT	CASSARGLDTQYF
TRBV9	TRBJ1-1	NA	TRBD1	TGTGCCAGCAGCGGACAGGGGAACACTGAAGCTTTCTTT	CASSGQGNTEAFF
TRBV5-6	TRBJ1-2	NA	TRBD1	TGTGCCAGCAGCCAGGACAGGTCCTATGGCTACACCTTC	CASSQDRSYGYTF
TRBV4-1	TRBJ1-5	NA	NA	TGCGCCAGCAGCCAAGAAATAGGGGATAGCAATCAGCCCCAGCATTTT	CASSQEIGDSNQPQHF
TRBV9	TRBJ2-2	NA	NA	TGTGCCAGCAGTCGAGAGGGTGGCACCGGGGAGCTGTTTTTT	CASSREGGTGELFF
TRBV27	TRBJ2-7	NA	TRBD2	TGTGCCAGCAGTTTATCGGCTAGCGGGCACTCCTACGAGCAGTACTTC	CASSLSASGHSYEQYF
TRBV6-1	TRBJ2-1	few	TRBD2	TGTGCCAGCAGTGTAAGCGGGGGGTCGAATGAGCAGTTCTTC	CASSVSGGSNEQFF
TRBV2	TRBJ2-4	NA	NA	TGTGCCAGCAGCACTAAAAACATTCAGTACTTC	CASSTKNIQYF
TRBV7-9	TRBJ1-3	NA	NA	TGTGCCAGCAACCCGTCCGGGGGTTCTGGAAACACCATATATTTT	CASNPSGGSGNTIYF
TRBV7-6	TRBJ1-1	NA	NA	TGTGCCAGCAGCGCCCAGGGGAACACTGAAGCTTTCTTT	CASSAQGNTEAFF
TRBV11-2	TRBJ1-1	NA	NA	TGTGCCAGCAGCCCGCCCGCGACTGAAGCTTTCTTT	CASSPPATEAFF
TRBV5-5	TRBJ2-1	NA	TRBD1	TGTGCCAGCAGCTTGGTATTGGCAGGGGGCGCCCCCTACAATGAGCAGTTCTTC	CASSLVLAGGAPYNEQFF
TRBV5-1	TRBJ2-5	NA	NA	TGCGCCAGCAGGTTGGGTGCCGGGCAAGAGACCCAGTACTTC	CASRLGAGQETQYF
TRBV10-3	TRBJ1-1	NA	NA	TGTGCCATCAGTGAGTCGCGGAGGATGAACACTGAAGCTTTCTTT	CAISESRRMNTEAFF
TRBV10-3	TRBJ2-7	NA	TRBD1	TGTGCCATCAGTGAGAAAACAGGGGGCGTCCTCTACGAGCAGTACTTC	CAISEKTGGVLYEQYF
TRBV29-1	TRBJ1-1	NA	NA	TGCAGCGTGGGGAGTAGTGAAGCTTTCTTT	CSVGSSEAFF
TRBV6-6	TRBJ2-1	NA	NA	TGTGCCAGCAGCAACCCAGGGAAGGCGATGAATGAGCAGTTCTTC	CASSNPGKAMNEQFF
TRBV18	TRBJ2-6	NA	NA	TGTGCCAGCGCACCACCGGGGCTGAGGGCTGGGGCCAACGTCCTGACTTTC	CASAPPGLRAGANVLTF
TRBV6-6	TRBJ2-2	NA	NA	TGTGCCAGCACTTCCCGGGGCGGGTCAAACACCGGGGAGCTGTTTTTT	CASTSRGGSNTGELFF
TRBV19	TRBJ2-1	NA	TRBD2	TGTGCCAGTAGTATAGGGACTAGCGGATACAATGAGCAGTTCTTC	CASSIGTSGYNEQFF
TRBV6-6	TRBJ2-3	NA	TRBD2	TGTGCCAGCAGTTACTCGAGCGGGGGGAGCGATACGCAGTATTTT	CASSYSSGGSDTQYF
TRBV27	TRBJ2-4	NA	TRBD2	TGTGCCAGCAGTACAACCTCCTTACTAGCGGGAGGGCCCCTAGCCAAAAACATTCAGTACTTC	CASSTTSLLAGGPLAKNIQYF
TRBV9	TRBJ2-7	few	TRBD1	TGTGCCAGCAGCGCCGGGACAGGGGGCTACGAGCAGTACTTC	CASSAGTGGYEQYF
TRBV15	TRBJ1-1	once	NA	TGTGCCACCAGCAGAGGTGACGGTTCTCTGCGGGGATCTACAACTGAAGCTTTCTTT	CATSRGDGSLRGSTTEAFF
TRBV2	TRBJ2-3	NA	NA	TGTGCCAGCATTCCAGCGGGTTTTTACACAGATACGCAGTATTTT	CASIPAGFYTDTQYF
TRBV7-9	TRBJ2-7	once	NA	TGTGCCAGCAGCTCGACAGGCTACGAGCAGTACTTC	CASSSTGYEQYF
TRBV5-1	TRBJ1-2	NA	TRBD1	TGCGCCAGCAGCTTGCTGACAGGGGTCTATGGCTACACCTTC	CASSLLTGVYGYTF
TRBV19	TRBJ1-2	NA	NA	TGTGCCAGTAGTATAGATCCAATGGACCTCATTTATGGCTACACCTTC	CASSIDPMDLIYGYTF
TRBV5-4	TRBJ2-2	NA	TRBD1	TGTGCCAGCAGCTTATGGCAGGGGGAAACCGGGGAGCTGTTTTTT	CASSLWQGETGELFF
TRBV5-4	TRBJ2-3	NA	TRBD2	TGTGCCAGCAGCTTGTCTGCGGGAGCGTTCACAGATACGCAGTATTTT	CASSLSAGAFTDTQYF
TRBV29-1	TRBJ2-5	NA	TRBD2	TGTAGCGTTGCCCCGGGGGGTCAAGAGACCCAGTACTTC	CSVAPGGQETQYF